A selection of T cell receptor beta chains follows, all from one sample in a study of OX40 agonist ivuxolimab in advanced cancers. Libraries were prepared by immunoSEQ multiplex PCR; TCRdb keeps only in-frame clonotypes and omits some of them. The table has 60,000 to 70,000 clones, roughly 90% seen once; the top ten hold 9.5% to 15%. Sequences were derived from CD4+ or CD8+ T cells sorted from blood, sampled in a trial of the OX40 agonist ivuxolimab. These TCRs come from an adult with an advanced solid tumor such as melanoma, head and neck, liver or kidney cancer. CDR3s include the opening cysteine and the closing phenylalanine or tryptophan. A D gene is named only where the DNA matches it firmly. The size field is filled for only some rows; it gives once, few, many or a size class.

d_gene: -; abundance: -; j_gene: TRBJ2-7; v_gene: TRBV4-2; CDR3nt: TGTGCCAGCAGCCCACTACTAGGGTACGAGCAGTACTTC; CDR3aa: CASSPLLGYEQYF
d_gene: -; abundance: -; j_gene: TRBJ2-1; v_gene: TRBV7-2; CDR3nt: TGTGCCAGCAGCTCCGAAGATGAGCAGTTCTTC; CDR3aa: CASSSEDEQFF
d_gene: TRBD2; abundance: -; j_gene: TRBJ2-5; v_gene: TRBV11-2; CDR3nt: TGTGCCAGCAGCTTAGGTAGCGGGCAGACCCAAGAGACCCAGTACTTC; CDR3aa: CASSLGSGQTQETQYF
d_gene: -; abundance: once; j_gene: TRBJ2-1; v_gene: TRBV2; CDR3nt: TGTGCCAGCGTCCAGGGTAATGAGCAGTTCTTC; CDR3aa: CASVQGNEQFF
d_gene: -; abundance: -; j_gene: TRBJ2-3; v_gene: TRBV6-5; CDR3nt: TGTGCCAGCAGTTACTCCGCAGCAGATACGCAGTATTTT; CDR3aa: CASSYSAADTQYF
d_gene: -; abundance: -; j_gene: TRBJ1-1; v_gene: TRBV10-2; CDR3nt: TGCGCCAGCAGGGGAGGGGGGAGCACTGAAGCTTTCTTT; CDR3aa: CASRGGGSTEAFF
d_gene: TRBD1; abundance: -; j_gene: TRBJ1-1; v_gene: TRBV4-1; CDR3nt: TGCGCCAGCAGCCGACAACAGGGGGGAGGCACTGAAGCTTTCTTT; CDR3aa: CASSRQQGGGTEAFF
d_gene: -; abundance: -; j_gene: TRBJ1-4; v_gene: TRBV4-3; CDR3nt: TGCGCCAGCAGCCAAGGGTCAGGGTCGAATGAAAAACTGTTTTTT; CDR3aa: CASSQGSGSNEKLFF
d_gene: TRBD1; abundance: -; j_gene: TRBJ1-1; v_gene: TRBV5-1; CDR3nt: TGCGCCAGCAGCTTCAGGGGGCTAGAAACTGAAGCTTTCTTT; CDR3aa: CASSFRGLETEAFF
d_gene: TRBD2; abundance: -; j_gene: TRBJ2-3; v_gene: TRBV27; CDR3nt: TGTGCCAGCAGGTCCACCCCCGGGCGGGAGGGGGGGGGTAGCACAGATACGCAGTATTTT; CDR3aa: CASRSTPGREGGGSTDTQYF
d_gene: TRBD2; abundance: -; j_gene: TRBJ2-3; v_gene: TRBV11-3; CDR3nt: TGTGCCACGCGGGGGACAGATACGCAGTATTTT; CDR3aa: CATRGTDTQYF
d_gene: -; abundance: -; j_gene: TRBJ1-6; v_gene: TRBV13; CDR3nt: TGTGCCAGCAGCCTTGGGTCGGAGGGGACGGACTCACCCCTCCACTTT; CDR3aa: CASSLGSEGTDSPLHF
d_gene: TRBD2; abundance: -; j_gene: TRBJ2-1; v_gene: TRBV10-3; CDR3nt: TGTGCCATCAGGGTTCAAGCGGGAGCCTCTGCCTACAATGAGCAGTTCTTC; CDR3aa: CAIRVQAGASAYNEQFF
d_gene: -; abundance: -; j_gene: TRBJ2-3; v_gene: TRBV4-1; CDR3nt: TGCGCCAGCAGCCTCCCCGGGCGGTCAGATACGCAGTATTTT; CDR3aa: CASSLPGRSDTQYF
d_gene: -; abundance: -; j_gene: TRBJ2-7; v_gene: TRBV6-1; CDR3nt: TGTGCCATCACCGGGTACTCCTACGAGCAGTACTTC; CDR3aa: CAITGYSYEQYF
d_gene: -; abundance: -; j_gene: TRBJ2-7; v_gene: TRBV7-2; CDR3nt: TGTGCCAGCGGATGGGGTAACTACGAGCAGTACTTC; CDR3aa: CASGWGNYEQYF
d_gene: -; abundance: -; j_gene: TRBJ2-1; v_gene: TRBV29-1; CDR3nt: TGCAGCGTTGAGAACGCCTACAATGAGCAGTTCTTC; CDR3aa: CSVENAYNEQFF
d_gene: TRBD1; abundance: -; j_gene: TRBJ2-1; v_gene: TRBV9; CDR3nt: TGTGCCAGCAGCGGGACAGGGGATGAGCAGTTCTTC; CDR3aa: CASSGTGDEQFF
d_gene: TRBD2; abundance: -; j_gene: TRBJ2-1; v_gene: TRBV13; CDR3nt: TGTGCCAGCAGCGACCGTGCGGGAGGGGGGTACAATGAGCAGTTCTTC; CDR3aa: CASSDRAGGGYNEQFF
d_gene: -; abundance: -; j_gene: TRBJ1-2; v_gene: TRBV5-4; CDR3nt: TGTGCCAGCAGCCTCGGACAAAACTATGGCTACACCTTC; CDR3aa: CASSLGQNYGYTF
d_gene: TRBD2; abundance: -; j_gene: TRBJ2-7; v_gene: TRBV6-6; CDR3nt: TGTGCCAGCAGTGGAGCGCAGCGGGAGAATCACGAGCAGTACTTC; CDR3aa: CASSGAQRENHEQYF
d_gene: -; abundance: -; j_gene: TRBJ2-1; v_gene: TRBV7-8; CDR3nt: TGTGCCAGCAGCTTAGAGTTCGGGAACCACAATGAGCAGTTCTTC; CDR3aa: CASSLEFGNHNEQFF
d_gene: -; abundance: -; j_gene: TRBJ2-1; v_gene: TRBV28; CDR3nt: TGTGCCAGCAGTCGCCGGACCACTAGGGCGAATGAGCAGTTCTTC; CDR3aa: CASSRRTTRANEQFF
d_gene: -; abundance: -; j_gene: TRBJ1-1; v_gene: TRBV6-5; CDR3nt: TGTGCCAGCAACCACTTACATCTTTCGAACACTGAAGCTTTCTTT; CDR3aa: CASNHLHLSNTEAFF
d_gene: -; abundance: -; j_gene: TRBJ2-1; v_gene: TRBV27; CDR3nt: TGTGCCAGCAGTCCAATAATCAGAGTTCTCGATGAGCAGTTCTTC; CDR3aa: CASSPIIRVLDEQFF
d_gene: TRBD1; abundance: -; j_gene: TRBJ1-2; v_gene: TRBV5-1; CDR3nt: TGCGCCAGCAGCCCCGGACAGGAAGCTAACTATGGCTACACCTTC; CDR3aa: CASSPGQEANYGYTF
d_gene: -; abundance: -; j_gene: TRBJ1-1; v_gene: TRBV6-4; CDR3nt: TGTGCCAGCAGGACCGACGGGAACACTGAAGCTTTCTTT; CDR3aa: CASRTDGNTEAFF
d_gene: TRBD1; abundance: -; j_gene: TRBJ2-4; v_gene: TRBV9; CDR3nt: TGTGCCAGCATAATCGACAGGGGGGTAAACATTCAGTACTTC; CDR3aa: CASIIDRGVNIQYF
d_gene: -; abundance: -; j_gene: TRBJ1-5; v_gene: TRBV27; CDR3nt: TGTGCCAGCAGTTTTGGACTGGGCGATCAGCCCCAGCATTTT; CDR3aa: CASSFGLGDQPQHF
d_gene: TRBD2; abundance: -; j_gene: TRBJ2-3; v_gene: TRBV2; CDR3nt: TGTGCCAGCGGCAAGACTAGCGGGACTAGCACAGATACGCAGTATTTT; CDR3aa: CASGKTSGTSTDTQYF
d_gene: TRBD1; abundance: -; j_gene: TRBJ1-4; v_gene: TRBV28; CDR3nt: TGTGCCAGCAGTTACATGACAGGGTATGAAAAACTGTTTTTT; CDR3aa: CASSYMTGYEKLFF
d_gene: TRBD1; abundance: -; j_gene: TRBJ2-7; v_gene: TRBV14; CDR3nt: TGTGCCAGCAGCGCCGGGACAGGGGTCGAGCAGTACTTC; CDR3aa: CASSAGTGVEQYF